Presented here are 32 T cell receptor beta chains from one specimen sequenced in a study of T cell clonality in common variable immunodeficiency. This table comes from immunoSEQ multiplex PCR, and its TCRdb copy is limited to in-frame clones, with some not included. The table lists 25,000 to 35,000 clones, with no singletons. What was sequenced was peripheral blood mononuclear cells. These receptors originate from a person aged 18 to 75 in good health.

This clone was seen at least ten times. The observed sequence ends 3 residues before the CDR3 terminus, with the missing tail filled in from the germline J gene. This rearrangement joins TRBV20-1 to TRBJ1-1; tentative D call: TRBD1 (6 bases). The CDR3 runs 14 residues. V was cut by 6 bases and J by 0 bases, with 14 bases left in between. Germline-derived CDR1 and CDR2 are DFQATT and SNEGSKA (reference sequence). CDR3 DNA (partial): TGCAGTGCCTCCGAGGGGGTTTTGAACACTGAA. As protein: CSASEGVLNTE. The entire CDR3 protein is CSASEGVLNTEAFF.

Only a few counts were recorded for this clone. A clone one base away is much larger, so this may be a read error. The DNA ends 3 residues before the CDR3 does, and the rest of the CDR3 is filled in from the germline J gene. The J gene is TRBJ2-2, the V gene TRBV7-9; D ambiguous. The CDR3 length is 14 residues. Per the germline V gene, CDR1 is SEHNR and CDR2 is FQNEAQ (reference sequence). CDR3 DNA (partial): TGTGCCGGCAGCTTAGATCGTTCCACCGGGGAG. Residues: CAGSLDRSTGE. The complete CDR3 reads CAGSLDRSTGELFF.

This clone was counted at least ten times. The CDR3 spells CASRGTSGGQETQYF. The covered CDR3 bases are TGTGCCAGCAGGGGGACTAGCGGGGGACAAGAGACC. The chain joins TRBV2 to TRBJ2-5; 14 bases map to TRBD2. The sequence runs out 3 residues before the end of the CDR3; the remainder is reconstructed from the germline J gene. CDR1 SNHLY and CDR2 FYNNEI come from the germline V gene. This CDR3 has 15 amino acids. V was clipped by 6 bases and J by 2 bases; unmatched bases: 2.

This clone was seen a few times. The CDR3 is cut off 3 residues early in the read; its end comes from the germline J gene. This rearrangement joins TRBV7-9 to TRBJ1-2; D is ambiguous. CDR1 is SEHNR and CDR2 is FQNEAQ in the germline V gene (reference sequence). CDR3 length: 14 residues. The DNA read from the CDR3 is TGTGCCAGCAGCTTAGAGACTAGCGTCCATCCC. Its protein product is CASSLETSVHP. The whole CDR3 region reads CASSLETSVHPYTF.

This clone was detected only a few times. The sequenced CDR3 bases are TGTGCCAGCCGCCAAATCGACTCCTACGAC. Its translation is CASRQIDSYD. The entire CDR3 is CASRQIDSYDYTF. The chain employs TRBV19 and TRBJ1-2; D call uncertain. The CDR3 is cut off 3 residues early in the read; its end comes from the germline J gene. The CDR3 runs to 13 residues. Germline CDR1 is LNHDA and CDR2 is SQIVND (reference sequence).

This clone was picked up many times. The CDR3 reads CASSLDPLRVTEAFF. CDR3 DNA (partial): TGTGCCAGCAGCTTGGATCCCCTACGGGTCACTGAA. The V call is TRBV5-4, the J call TRBJ1-1; D not resolved. The read ends 3 residues before the CDR3 terminus; that terminus is restored from the germline J gene. The V end lost 0 bases, the J end lost 4 bases, and 13 bases lay between the germline ends. Per germline, CDR1 SGHNT and CDR2 YYREEE (reference sequence). The CDR3 extends over 15 amino acids.

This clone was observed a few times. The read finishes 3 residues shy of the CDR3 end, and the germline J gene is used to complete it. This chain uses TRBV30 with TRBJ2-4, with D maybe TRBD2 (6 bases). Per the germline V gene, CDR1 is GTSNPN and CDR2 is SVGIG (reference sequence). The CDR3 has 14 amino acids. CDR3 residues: CAWSPKLANYGQYF. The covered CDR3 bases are TGTGCCTGGAGCCCTAAACTAGCTAACTATGGT.

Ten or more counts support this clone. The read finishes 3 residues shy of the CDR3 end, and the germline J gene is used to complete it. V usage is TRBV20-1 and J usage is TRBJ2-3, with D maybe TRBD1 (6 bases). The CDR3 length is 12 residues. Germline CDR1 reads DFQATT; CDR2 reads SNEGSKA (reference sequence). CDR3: CSALQGSQPQYF. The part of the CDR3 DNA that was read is TGCAGTGCCCTACAGGGATCTCAGCCG.

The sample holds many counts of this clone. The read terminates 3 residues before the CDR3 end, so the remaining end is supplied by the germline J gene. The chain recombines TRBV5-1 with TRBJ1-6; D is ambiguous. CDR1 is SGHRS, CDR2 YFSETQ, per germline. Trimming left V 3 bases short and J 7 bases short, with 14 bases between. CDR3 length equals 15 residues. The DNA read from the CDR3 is TGCGCCAGCAGCTCCGATAGTTTGCCCAATTCACCC. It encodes CASSSDSLPNSP. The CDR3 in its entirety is CASSSDSLPNSPLHF.

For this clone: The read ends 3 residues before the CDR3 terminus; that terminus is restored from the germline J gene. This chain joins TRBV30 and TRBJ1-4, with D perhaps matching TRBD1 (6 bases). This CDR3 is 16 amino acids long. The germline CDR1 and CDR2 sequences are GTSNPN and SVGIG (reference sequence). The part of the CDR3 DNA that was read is TGTGCCTGGAGTGTAAGCGGGGGCTCCTATAATTCACCA. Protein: CAWSVSGGSYNSP. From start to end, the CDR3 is CAWSVSGGSYNSPLFF.

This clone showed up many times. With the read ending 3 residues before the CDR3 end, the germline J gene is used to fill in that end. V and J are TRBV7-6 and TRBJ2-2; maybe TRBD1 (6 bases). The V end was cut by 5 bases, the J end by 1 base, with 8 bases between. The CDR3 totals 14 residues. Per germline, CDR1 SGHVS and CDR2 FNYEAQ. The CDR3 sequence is CASSQGLNTGELFF. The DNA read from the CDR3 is TGTGCCAGCAGCCAGGGGTTGAACACCGGGGAG.

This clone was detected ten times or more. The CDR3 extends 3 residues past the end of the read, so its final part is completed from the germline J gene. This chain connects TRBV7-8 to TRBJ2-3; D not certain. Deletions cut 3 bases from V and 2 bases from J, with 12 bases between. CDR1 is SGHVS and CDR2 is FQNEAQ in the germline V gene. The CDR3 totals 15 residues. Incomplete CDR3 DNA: TGTGCCAGCAGCTTCGAACGGAGCGACACAGATACG. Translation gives CASSFERSDTDT. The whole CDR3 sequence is CASSFERSDTDTQYF.

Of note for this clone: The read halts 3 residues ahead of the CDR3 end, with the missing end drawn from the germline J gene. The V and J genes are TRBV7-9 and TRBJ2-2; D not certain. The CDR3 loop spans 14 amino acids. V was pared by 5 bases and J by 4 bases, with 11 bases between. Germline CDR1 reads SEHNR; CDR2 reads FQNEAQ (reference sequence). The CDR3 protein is CASSVDTSTGELFF. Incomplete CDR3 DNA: TGTGCCAGCAGCGTCGACACAAGCACCGGGGAG.

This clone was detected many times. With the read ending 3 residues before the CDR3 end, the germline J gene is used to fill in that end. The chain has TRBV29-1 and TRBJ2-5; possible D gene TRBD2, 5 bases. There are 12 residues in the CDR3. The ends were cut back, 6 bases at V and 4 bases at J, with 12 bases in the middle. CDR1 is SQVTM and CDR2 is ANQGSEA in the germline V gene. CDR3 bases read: TGCAGCGTCGGGATTGCGGGAGAGACC. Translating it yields CSVGIAGET. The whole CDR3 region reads CSVGIAGETQYF.

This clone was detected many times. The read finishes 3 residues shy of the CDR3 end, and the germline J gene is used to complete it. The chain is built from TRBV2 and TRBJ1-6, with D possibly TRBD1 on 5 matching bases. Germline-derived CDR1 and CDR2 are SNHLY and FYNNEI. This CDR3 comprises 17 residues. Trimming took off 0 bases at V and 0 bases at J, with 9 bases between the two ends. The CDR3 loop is CASSEARGVSYNSPLHF. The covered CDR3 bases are TGTGCCAGCAGTGAAGCGCGGGGGGTCTCCTATAATTCACCC.

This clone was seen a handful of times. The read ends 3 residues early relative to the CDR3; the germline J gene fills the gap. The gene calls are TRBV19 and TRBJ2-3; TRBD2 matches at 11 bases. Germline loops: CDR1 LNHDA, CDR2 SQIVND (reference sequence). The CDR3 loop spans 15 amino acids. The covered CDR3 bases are TGTGCCAGTAGTACCGGGACTAGCGGTAAAGAGACG. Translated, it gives CASSTGTSGKET. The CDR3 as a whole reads CASSTGTSGKETQYF. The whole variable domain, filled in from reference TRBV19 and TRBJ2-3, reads DGGITQSPKYLFRKEGQNVTLSCEQNLNHDAMYWYRQDPGQGLRLIYYSQIVNDFQKGDIAEGYSVSREKKESFPLTVTSAQKNPTAFYLCASSTGTSGKETQYFGPGTRLTVL.

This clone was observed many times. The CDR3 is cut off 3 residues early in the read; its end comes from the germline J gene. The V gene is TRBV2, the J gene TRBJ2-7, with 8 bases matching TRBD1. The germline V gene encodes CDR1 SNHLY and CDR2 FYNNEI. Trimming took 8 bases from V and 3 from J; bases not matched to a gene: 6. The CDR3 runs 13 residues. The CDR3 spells CASSGGRFYEQYF. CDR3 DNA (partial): TGTGCCAGCTCAGGGGGCAGATTCTACGAG.

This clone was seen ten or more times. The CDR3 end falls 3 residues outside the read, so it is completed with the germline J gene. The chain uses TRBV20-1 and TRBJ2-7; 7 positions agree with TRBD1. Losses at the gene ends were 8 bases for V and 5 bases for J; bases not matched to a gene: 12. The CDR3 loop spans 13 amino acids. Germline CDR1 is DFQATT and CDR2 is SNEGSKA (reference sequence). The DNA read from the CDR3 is TGCAGTTCAACCCGACAGGGAGAGGACGAG. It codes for CSSTRQGEDE. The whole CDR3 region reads CSSTRQGEDEQYF.

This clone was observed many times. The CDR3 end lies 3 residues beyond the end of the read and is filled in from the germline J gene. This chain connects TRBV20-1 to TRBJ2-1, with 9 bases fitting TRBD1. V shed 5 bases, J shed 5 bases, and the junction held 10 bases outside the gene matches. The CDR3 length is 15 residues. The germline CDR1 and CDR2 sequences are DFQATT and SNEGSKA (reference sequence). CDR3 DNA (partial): TGCAGTGCTGGGGGGGGGACAGGGTCTCACAATGAG. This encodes CSAGGGTGSHNE. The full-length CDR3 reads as CSAGGGTGSHNEQFF.

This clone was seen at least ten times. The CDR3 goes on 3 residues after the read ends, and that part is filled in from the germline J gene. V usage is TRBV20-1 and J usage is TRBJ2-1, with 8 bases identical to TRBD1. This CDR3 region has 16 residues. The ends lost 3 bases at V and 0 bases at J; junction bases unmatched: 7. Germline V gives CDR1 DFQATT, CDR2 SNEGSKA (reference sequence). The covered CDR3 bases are TGCAGTGCTAGGGGGGGACAGGCGAGCTCCTACAATGAG. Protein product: CSARGGQASSYNE. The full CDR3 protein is CSARGGQASSYNEQFF.

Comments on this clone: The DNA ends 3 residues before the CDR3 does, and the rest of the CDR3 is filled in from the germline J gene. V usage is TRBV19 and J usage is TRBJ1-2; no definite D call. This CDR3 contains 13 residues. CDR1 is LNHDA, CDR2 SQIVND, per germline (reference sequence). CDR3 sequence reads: CASSIGTVPSYTF. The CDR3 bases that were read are TGTGCCAGTAGTATAGGGACTGTACCCAGC.

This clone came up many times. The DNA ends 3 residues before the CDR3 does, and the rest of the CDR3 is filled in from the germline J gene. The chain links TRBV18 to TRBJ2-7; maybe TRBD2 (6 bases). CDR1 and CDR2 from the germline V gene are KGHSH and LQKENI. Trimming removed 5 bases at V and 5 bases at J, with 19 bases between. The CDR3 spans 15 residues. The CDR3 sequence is CASSSLGSGVNEQYF. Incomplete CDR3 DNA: TGTGCCAGCTCATCCCTGGGATCGGGGGTCAACGAG. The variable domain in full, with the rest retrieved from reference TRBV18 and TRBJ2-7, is NAGVMQNPRHLVRRRGQEARLRCSPMKGHSHVYWYRQLPEEGLKFMVYLQKENIIDESGMPKERFSAEFPKEGPSILRIQQVVRGDSAAYFCASSSLGSGVNEQYFGPGTRLTVT.

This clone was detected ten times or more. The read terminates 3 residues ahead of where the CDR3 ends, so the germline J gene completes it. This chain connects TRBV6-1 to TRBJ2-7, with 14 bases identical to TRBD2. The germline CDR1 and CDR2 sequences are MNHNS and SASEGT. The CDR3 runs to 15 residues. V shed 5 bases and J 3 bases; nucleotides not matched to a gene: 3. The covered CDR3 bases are TGTGCCAGCAGTCAAGGGACTAGCGGGAGCTACGAG. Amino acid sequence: CASSQGTSGSYE. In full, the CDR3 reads CASSQGTSGSYEQYF.

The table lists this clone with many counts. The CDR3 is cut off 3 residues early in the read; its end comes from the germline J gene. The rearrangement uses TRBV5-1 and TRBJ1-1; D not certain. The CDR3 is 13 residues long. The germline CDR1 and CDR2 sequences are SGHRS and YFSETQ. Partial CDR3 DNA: TGCGCCAGCAGCTTGGCCGGGTCGTCCAAA. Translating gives CASSLAGSSK. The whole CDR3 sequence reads CASSLAGSSKAFF.

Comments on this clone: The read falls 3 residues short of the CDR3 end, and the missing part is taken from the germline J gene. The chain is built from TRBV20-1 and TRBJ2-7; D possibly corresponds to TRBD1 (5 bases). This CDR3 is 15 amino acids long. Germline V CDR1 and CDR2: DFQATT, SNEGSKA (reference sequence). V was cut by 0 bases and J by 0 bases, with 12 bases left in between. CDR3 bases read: TGCAGTGCTAGAGATTTTGGACACCTCTCCTACGAG. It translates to CSARDFGHLSYE. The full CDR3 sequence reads CSARDFGHLSYEQYF.

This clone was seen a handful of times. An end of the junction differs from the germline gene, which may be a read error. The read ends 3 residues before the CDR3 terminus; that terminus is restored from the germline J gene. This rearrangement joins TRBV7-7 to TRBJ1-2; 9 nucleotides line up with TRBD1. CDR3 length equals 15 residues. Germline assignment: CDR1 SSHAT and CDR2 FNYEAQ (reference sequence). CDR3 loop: CASSQGQGMSDDYTF. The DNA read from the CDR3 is TGTGCTAGCAGCCAGGGACAGGGTATGTCCGACGAC.

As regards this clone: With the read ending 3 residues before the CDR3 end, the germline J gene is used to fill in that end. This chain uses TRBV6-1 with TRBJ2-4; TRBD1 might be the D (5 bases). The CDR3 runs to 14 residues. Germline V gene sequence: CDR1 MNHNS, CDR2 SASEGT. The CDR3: CASSEAAGPVGQYF. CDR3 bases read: TGTGCCAGCAGTGAAGCGGCAGGGCCGGTAGGT.

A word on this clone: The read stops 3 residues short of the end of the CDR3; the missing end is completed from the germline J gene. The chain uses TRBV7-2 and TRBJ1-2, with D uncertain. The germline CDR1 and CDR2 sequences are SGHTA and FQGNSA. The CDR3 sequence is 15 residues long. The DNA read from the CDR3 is TGTGCCAGCAGCACGAGGACTAGCGGGAGTCCAGAC. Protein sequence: CASSTRTSGSPD. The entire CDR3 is CASSTRTSGSPDYTF. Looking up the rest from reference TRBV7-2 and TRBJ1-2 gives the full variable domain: GAGVSQSPSNKVTEKGKDVELRCDPISGHTALYWYRQSLGQGLEFLIYFQGNSAPDKSGLPSDRFSAERTGGSVSTLTIQRTQQEDSAVYLCASSTRTSGSPDYTFGSGTRLTVV.

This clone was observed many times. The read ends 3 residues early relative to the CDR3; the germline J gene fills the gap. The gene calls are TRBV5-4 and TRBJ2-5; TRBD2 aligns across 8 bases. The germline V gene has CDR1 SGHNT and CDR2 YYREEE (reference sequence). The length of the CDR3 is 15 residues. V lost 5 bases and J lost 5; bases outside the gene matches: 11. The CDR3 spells CASSPLSGGQETQYF. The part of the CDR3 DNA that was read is TGTGCCAGCAGTCCCCTGTCGGGGGGGCAGGAGACC.

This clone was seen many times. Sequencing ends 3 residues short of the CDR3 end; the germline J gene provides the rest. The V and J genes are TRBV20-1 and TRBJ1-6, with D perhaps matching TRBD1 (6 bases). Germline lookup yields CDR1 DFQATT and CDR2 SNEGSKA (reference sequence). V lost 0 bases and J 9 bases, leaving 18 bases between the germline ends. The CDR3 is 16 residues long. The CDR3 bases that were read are TGCAGTGCTAGAGATCTTGGCAGGGGCAATCGTTCACCC. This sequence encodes CSARDLGRGNRSP. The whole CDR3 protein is CSARDLGRGNRSPLHF.

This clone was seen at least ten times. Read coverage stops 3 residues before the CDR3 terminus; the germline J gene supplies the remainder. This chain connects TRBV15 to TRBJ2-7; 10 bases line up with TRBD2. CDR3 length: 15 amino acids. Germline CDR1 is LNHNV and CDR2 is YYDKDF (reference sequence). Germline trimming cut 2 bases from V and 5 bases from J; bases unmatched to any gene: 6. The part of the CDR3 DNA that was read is TGTGCCACCAGCAGACCTCTAGCGGGAGAGGACGAG. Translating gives CATSRPLAGEDE. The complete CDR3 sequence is CATSRPLAGEDEQYF.

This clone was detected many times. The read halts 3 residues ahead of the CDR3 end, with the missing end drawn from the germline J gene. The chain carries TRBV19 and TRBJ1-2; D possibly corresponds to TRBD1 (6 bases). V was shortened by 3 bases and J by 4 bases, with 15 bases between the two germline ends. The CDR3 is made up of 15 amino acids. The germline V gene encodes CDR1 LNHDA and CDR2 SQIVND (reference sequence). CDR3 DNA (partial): TGTGCCAGTAGTATGACCTCTTTGACAGGCTATGGC. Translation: CASSMTSLTGYG. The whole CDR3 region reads CASSMTSLTGYGYTF. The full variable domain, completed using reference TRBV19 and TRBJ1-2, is DGGITQSPKYLFRKEGQNVTLSCEQNLNHDAMYWYRQDPGQGLRLIYYSQIVNDFQKGDIAEGYSVSREKKESFPLTVTSAQKNPTAFYLCASSMTSLTGYGYTFGSGTRLTVV.